The clone carrying this TCR beta chain was seen repeatedly, ten times or more. Its cognate antigen is unknown. TCRdb reprocessed the 5' RACE reads via MiXCR and lists one record per CDR3 protein. The sample has almost 35,000 distinct CDR3 sequences; approximately 8.3% are singletons. CDR3 length: 14 residues. V was shortened by 1 base and J by 3 bases, with 9 bases between the two germline ends. Germline values: CDR1 KGHSH, CDR2 LQKENI. The data were obtained in a study of T-cell memory formation after mild COVID-19. Study-wide points: Contracting clones from day 15 to 85 showed balanced CD4/CD8; later expanders favored CD4+. Second-wave clones that peaked on day 37 lacked confirmed SARS-CoV-2 specificity.

The TCR comes from a man aged 18 to 30 who had mild COVID-19 (a few samples of this study predate the infection). Cell type and time point are not known. V is TRBV18 and J is TRBJ1-1; TRBD1 might be the D (5 bases). Sequences were obtained from PBMCs or a T cell subset sorted from them (not recorded which). This CDR3 is CASSPLGDYTEAFF. For the CDR3, the DNA is TGTGCCAGCTCACCACTCGGGGACTACACTGAAGCTTTCTTT.